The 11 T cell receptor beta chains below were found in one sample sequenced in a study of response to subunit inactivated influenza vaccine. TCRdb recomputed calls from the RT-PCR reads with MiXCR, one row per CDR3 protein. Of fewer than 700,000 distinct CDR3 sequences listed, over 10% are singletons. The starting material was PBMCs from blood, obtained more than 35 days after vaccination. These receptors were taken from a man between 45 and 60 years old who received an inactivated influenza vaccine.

This CDR3 reads CASSLTGHEQFF. Written as DNA, the CDR3 is TGTGCCAGCAGTTTAACGGGCCATGAGCAGTTCTTC. The chain employs TRBV12-3 or TRBV12-4 and TRBJ2-1; D gene ambiguous. V was clipped by 2 bases and J by 8 bases, with 7 bases between them. The CDR3 extends over 12 amino acids.

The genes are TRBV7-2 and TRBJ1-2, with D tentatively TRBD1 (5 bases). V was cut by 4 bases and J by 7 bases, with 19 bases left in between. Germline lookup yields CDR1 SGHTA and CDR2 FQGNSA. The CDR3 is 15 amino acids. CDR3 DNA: TGTGCCAGCAGCTCAGAGGGGAGAAGGCGCATTGGCTACACCTTC. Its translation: CASSSEGRRRIGYTF. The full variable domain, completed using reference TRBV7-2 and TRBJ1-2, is GAGVSQSPSNKVTEKGKDVELRCDPISGHTALYWYRQSLGQGLEFLIYFQGNSAPDKSGLPSDRFSAERTGGSVSTLTIQRTQQEDSAVYLCASSSEGRRRIGYTFGSGTRLTVV.

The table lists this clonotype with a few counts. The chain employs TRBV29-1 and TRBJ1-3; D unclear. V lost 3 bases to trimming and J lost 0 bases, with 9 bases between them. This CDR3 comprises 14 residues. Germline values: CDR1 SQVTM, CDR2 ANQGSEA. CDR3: CSVEGRLSGNTIYF. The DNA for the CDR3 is TGCAGCGTTGAGGGCAGACTCTCTGGAAACACCATATATTTT.

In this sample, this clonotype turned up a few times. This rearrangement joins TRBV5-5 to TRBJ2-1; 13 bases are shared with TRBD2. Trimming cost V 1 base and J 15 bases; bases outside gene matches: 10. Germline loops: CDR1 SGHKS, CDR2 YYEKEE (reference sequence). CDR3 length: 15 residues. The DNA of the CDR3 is TGTGCCAGCAGCTTGAACGGACTAGCGGGAGACAGAGTGTTCTTC. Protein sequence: CASSLNGLAGDRVFF.

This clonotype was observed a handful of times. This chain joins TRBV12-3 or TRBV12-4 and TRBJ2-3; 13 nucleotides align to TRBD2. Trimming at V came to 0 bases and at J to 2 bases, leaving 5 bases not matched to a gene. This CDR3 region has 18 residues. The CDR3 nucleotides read TGTGCCAGCAGTTTAGCCTCGGGACTAGCGGGAAACACAGATACGCAGTATTTT. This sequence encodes CASSLASGLAGNTDTQYF.

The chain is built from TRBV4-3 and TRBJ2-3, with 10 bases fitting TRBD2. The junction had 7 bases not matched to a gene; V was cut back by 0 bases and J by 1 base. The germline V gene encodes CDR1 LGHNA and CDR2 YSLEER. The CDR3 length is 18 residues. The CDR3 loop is CASSQEGAGGPGTDTQYF. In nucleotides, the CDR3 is TGCGCCAGCAGCCAAGAGGGAGCGGGAGGGCCGGGCACAGATACGCAGTATTTT.

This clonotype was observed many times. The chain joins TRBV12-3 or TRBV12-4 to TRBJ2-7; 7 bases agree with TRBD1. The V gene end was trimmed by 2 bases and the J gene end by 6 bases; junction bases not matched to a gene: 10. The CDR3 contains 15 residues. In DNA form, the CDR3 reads TGTGCCAGCAGTTTAATAATGACAGGGACCCGCGAGCAGTACTTC. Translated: CASSLIMTGTREQYF.

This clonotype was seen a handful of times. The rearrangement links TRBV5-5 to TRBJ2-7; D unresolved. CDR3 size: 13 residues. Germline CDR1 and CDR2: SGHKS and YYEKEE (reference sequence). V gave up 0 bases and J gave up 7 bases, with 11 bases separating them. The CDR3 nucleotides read TGTGCCAGCAGCTTGGTGCTATACTTGGAGCAGTACTTC. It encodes CASSLVLYLEQYF.

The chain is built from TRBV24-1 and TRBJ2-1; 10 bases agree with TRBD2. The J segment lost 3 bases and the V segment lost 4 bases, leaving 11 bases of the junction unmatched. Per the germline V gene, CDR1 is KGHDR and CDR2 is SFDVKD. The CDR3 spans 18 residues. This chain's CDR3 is CATSDPTPLAGDYNEQFF. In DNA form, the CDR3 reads TGTGCCACCAGTGACCCGACCCCCCTAGCGGGAGACTACAATGAGCAGTTCTTC.

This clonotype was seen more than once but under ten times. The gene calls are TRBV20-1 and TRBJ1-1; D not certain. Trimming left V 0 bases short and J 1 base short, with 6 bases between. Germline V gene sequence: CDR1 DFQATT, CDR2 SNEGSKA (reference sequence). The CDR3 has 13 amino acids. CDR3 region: CSARDRKNTEAFF. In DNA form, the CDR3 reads TGCAGTGCTAGAGATCGGAAGAACACTGAAGCTTTCTTT.

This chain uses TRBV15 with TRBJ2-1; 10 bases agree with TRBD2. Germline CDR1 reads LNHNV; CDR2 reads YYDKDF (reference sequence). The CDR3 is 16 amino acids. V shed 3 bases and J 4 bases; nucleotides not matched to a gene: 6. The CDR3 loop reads CATSRELAGSYNEQFF. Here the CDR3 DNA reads TGTGCCACCAGCAGGGAACTAGCGGGATCTTACAATGAGCAGTTCTTC.